This is a list of T cell receptor beta chains from one sample in a study of shared clonotypes between healthy human individuals. The table came from immunoSEQ multiplex PCR; TCRdb's copy has only in-frame clones and leaves some out. The profile shows about 600,000 clones, 98% of them singletons. The sequenced sample was naive CD8+ T cells sorted from blood. Receptor source: a man between 25 and 39 years old in good health. Each CDR3 is given with its conserved first and last residue. A D gene is named only where the DNA matches it firmly. Size values are once, few and many counts, or a class for expanded clones, and some rows have none.

D: .; J: TRBJ2-7; size: .; V: TRBV2; CDR3: CASIRGETYEQYF; DNA: TGTGCCAGCATCAGGGGCGAGACCTACGAGCAGTACTTC
D: .; J: TRBJ2-3; size: once; V: TRBV7-2; CDR3: CASSSWSDNTDTQYF; DNA: TGTGCCAGCAGCTCGTGGAGCGACAACACAGATACGCAGTATTTT
D: .; J: TRBJ2-7; size: .; V: TRBV13; CDR3: CASSLIPGEQYF; DNA: TGTGCCAGCAGCTTGATCCCTGGGGAGCAGTACTTC
D: TRBD1; J: TRBJ2-3; size: once; V: TRBV7-2; CDR3: CASSSNPGDRWSDTQYF; DNA: TGTGCCAGCAGCTCAAACCCCGGGGACAGGTGGTCGGATACGCAGTATTTT
D: .; J: TRBJ2-5; size: .; V: TRBV28; CDR3: CASSLLTLETQYF; DNA: TGTGCCAGCAGCCTATTGACCCTGGAGACCCAGTACTTC
D: TRBD2; J: TRBJ2-7; size: .; V: TRBV5-4; CDR3: CASSLETSVTSYEQYF; DNA: TGTGCCAGCAGCTTGGAGACTAGCGTAACGTCCTACGAGCAGTACTTC
D: TRBD2; J: TRBJ2-5; size: .; V: TRBV30; CDR3: CAWSWTSAGETQYF; DNA: TGTGCCTGGAGTTGGACTAGCGCTGGAGAGACCCAGTACTTC
D: .; J: TRBJ2-1; size: .; V: TRBV7-9; CDR3: CASSLTSFEQFF; DNA: TGTGCCAGCAGCTTAACTAGCTTTGAGCAGTTCTTC
D: .; J: TRBJ2-5; size: .; V: TRBV7-5; CDR3: CVRSLAPGTCEQETQYF; DNA: TGTGTCAGAAGCTTAGCACCCGGGACTTGCGAACAAGAGACCCAGTACTTC
D: .; J: TRBJ2-3; size: .; V: TRBV5-1; CDR3: CASSFGASTDTQYF; DNA: TGCGCCAGCAGCTTTGGCGCTAGCACAGATACGCAGTATTTT
D: .; J: TRBJ2-7; size: .; V: TRBV27; CDR3: CASSFRRSVVYEQYF; DNA: TGTGCCAGCAGTTTTAGACGCTCTGTCGTCTACGAGCAGTACTTC
D: .; J: TRBJ1-1; size: .; V: TRBV29-1; CDR3: CSATDRGYSEAFF; DNA: TGCAGCGCCACGGATAGGGGCTATTCTGAAGCTTTCTTT
D: .; J: TRBJ2-5; size: .; V: TRBV29-1; CDR3: CSGGRTGGQETQYF; DNA: TGCAGCGGGGGGAGGACAGGTGGACAAGAGACCCAGTACTTC
D: TRBD1; J: TRBJ1-5; size: .; V: TRBV28; CDR3: CASSYRGGNQPQHF; DNA: TGTGCCAGCAGCTACAGGGGAGGTAATCAGCCCCAGCATTTT
D: TRBD2; J: TRBJ2-1; size: .; V: TRBV7-9; CDR3: CASSLVTSGYNEQFF; DNA: TGTGCCAGCAGCTTAGTTACTAGCGGCTACAATGAGCAGTTCTTC
D: .; J: TRBJ2-2; size: .; V: TRBV9; CDR3: CASSGTGELFF; DNA: TGTGCCAGCAGCGGCACCGGGGAGCTGTTTTTT
D: TRBD1; J: TRBJ2-1; size: .; V: TRBV7-6; CDR3: CASTVSGRTGTGFRGNEQFF; DNA: TGTGCCAGCACCGTTAGTGGGCGGACCGGGACAGGGTTTCGCGGCAATGAGCAGTTCTTC
D: TRBD1; J: TRBJ2-7; size: .; V: TRBV19; CDR3: CASSISGTGGLYEQYF; DNA: TGTGCCAGTAGTATCTCCGGGACAGGGGGGCTCTACGAGCAGTACTTC
D: TRBD2; J: TRBJ2-7; size: .; V: TRBV27; CDR3: CASSPTTSGSFSEQYF; DNA: TGTGCCAGCAGTCCGACGACTAGCGGGAGCTTTAGCGAGCAGTACTTC
D: TRBD2; J: TRBJ2-7; size: .; V: TRBV5-4; CDR3: CASSPGGYEQYF; DNA: TGTGCCAGCAGCCCGGGAGGCTACGAGCAGTACTTC
D: .; J: TRBJ2-3; size: .; V: TRBV19; CDR3: CASSIHLNLDTQYF; DNA: TGTGCCAGTAGTATACATCTAAACTTGGATACGCAGTATTTT
D: .; J: TRBJ1-1; size: .; V: TRBV6-1; CDR3: CASPVSGPGNTEAFF; DNA: TGTGCCAGCCCGGTGTCAGGGCCTGGGAACACTGAAGCTTTCTTT
D: .; J: TRBJ2-3; size: .; V: TRBV10-1; CDR3: CASSARGSTDTQYF; DNA: TGCGCCAGCTCTGCCCGAGGGAGCACAGATACGCAGTATTTT
D: .; J: TRBJ2-7; size: .; V: TRBV27; CDR3: CASSRGTEYEQYF; DNA: TGTGCCAGCAGTCGGGGGACAGAGTACGAGCAGTACTTC
D: .; J: TRBJ1-1; size: .; V: TRBV5-1; CDR3: CASSLRGRSATEAFF; DNA: TGCGCCAGCAGCTTGCGGGGGCGTTCAGCCACTGAAGCTTTCTTT
D: .; J: TRBJ2-5; size: .; V: TRBV6-5; CDR3: CASSYATSPRQETQYF; DNA: TGTGCCAGCAGTTACGCGACCTCTCCGAGACAAGAGACCCAGTACTTC
D: .; J: TRBJ2-1; size: .; V: TRBV7-9; CDR3: CASSIGTEQFF; DNA: TGTGCCAGCAGCATCGGGACGGAGCAGTTCTTC
D: .; J: TRBJ2-1; size: .; V: TRBV9; CDR3: CASSVGHNEQFF; DNA: TGTGCCAGCAGCGTAGGTCACAATGAGCAGTTCTTC
D: TRBD1; J: TRBJ2-2; size: .; V: TRBV10-3; CDR3: CAIPSSGTENTGELFF; DNA: TGTGCCATCCCTTCCTCCGGGACAGAAAACACCGGGGAGCTGTTTTTT
D: .; J: TRBJ2-7; size: .; V: TRBV7-9; CDR3: CASSFSEAVVGEQYF; DNA: TGTGCCAGCAGCTTCTCTGAGGCAGTTGTGGGAGAGCAGTACTTC
D: .; J: TRBJ2-7; size: once; V: TRBV27; CDR3: CASRLGSYEQYF; DNA: TGTGCCAGCAGACTTGGGTCCTACGAGCAGTACTTC
D: TRBD1; J: TRBJ2-7; size: .; V: TRBV29-1; CDR3: CSVGGQGTLSYEQYF; DNA: TGCAGCGTTGGAGGACAGGGGACCCTCTCCTACGAGCAGTACTTC
D: .; J: TRBJ1-4; size: .; V: TRBV15; CDR3: CATSSPSAGRNEKLFF; DNA: TGTGCCACCAGCAGTCCCTCCGCGGGGAGGAATGAAAAACTGTTTTTT
D: .; J: TRBJ2-2; size: .; V: TRBV5-1; CDR3: CASSSYGQTNTGELFF; DNA: TGCGCCAGCAGCTCTTATGGGCAAACGAACACCGGGGAGCTGTTTTTT
D: .; J: TRBJ1-1; size: .; V: TRBV11-2; CDR3: CASSPVSSRVNTEAFF; DNA: TGTGCCAGCAGCCCGGTATCATCGAGGGTGAACACTGAAGCTTTCTTT
D: .; J: TRBJ2-7; size: .; V: TRBV28; CDR3: CASSQRSSYEQYF; DNA: TGTGCCAGCAGTCAAAGGAGCTCCTACGAGCAGTACTTC
D: TRBD2; J: TRBJ2-1; size: .; V: TRBV28; CDR3: CASSLLAGVGNEQFF; DNA: TGTGCCAGCAGTCTCCTAGCGGGAGTGGGGAATGAGCAGTTCTTC
D: TRBD2; J: TRBJ2-3; size: .; V: TRBV27; CDR3: CASSFLSSGGSTDTQYF; DNA: TGTGCCAGCAGTTTTCTATCCAGCGGGGGGAGCACAGATACGCAGTATTTT
D: TRBD1; J: TRBJ2-7; size: .; V: TRBV11-2; CDR3: CASSWGQGGEQYF; DNA: TGTGCCAGCAGCTGGGGACAGGGAGGGGAGCAGTACTTC
D: TRBD1; J: TRBJ2-7; size: .; V: TRBV7-3; CDR3: CASSSDPGQVHEQYF; DNA: TGTGCCAGCAGTTCCGATCCGGGACAGGTACACGAGCAGTACTTC
D: .; J: TRBJ1-4; size: .; V: TRBV29-1; CDR3: CSVTQGNNEKLFF; DNA: TGCAGCGTGACGCAGGGCAATAATGAAAAACTGTTTTTT
D: .; J: TRBJ1-1; size: .; V: TRBV10-3; CDR3: CAIGEDMNTEAFF; DNA: TGTGCCATCGGTGAGGACATGAACACTGAAGCTTTCTTT
D: .; J: TRBJ2-2; size: .; V: TRBV7-2; CDR3: CASSLDQGSYTGELFF; DNA: TGTGCCAGCAGCTTAGATCAGGGCTCGTATACCGGGGAGCTGTTTTTT
D: .; J: TRBJ2-3; size: .; V: TRBV6-1; CDR3: CASSDTGPIFTDTQYF; DNA: TGTGCCAGCAGTGACACCGGACCCATCTTCACAGATACGCAGTATTTT
D: .; J: TRBJ2-5; size: .; V: TRBV7-2; CDR3: CVSSLRETQYF; DNA: TGTGTCAGCAGCTTAAGGGAGACCCAGTACTTC
D: .; J: TRBJ1-1; size: .; V: TRBV19; CDR3: CASSIGIPPRGTEAFF; DNA: TGTGCCAGTAGTATAGGGATCCCGCCCCGAGGTACTGAAGCTTTCTTT
D: .; J: TRBJ2-5; size: .; V: TRBV7-7; CDR3: CASSLRQYNETQYF; DNA: TGTGCTAGCAGCTTAAGACAGTATAACGAGACCCAGTACTTC
D: TRBD1; J: TRBJ2-4; size: .; V: TRBV11-2; CDR3: CASSDRAPWDAKNIQYF; DNA: TGTGCCAGCAGCGACAGGGCGCCATGGGACGCCAAAAACATTCAGTACTTC
D: .; J: TRBJ1-3; size: .; V: TRBV7-9; CDR3: CASSFRREASGNTIYF; DNA: TGTGCCAGCAGCTTCCGCCGGGAGGCATCTGGAAACACCATATATTTT
D: .; J: TRBJ2-5; size: .; V: TRBV18; CDR3: CASSQKRGARSQETQYF; DNA: TGTGCCAGCTCCCAAAAGAGGGGGGCCCGTAGCCAAGAGACCCAGTACTTC
D: TRBD1; J: TRBJ2-2; size: .; V: TRBV10-3; CDR3: CAISESPGQGHSGSTGELFF; DNA: TGTGCCATCAGTGAGTCTCCGGGACAGGGTCACTCAGGCAGCACCGGGGAGCTGTTTTTT
D: TRBD2; J: TRBJ2-3; size: .; V: TRBV10-3; CDR3: CAIRARESVTDTQYF; DNA: TGTGCCATCAGAGCGCGGGAGTCTGTCACAGATACGCAGTATTTT
D: .; J: TRBJ2-7; size: .; V: TRBV6-6; CDR3: CASSYEGIYEQYF; DNA: TGTGCCAGCAGTTATGAGGGGATCTACGAGCAGTACTTC
D: .; J: TRBJ1-1; size: .; V: TRBV29-1; CDR3: CSAGTRDRGEAFF; DNA: TGCAGCGCTGGTACACGGGATCGAGGTGAAGCTTTCTTT
D: TRBD1; J: TRBJ2-1; size: once; V: TRBV7-9; CDR3: CASSSTDRADMNEQFF; DNA: TGTGCCAGCAGCTCCACCGACAGGGCTGATATGAATGAGCAGTTCTTC
D: .; J: TRBJ2-1; size: once; V: TRBV29-1; CDR3: CSVVGSSYNEQFF; DNA: TGCAGCGTTGTCGGGAGCTCCTACAATGAGCAGTTCTTC
D: .; J: TRBJ2-7; size: .; V: TRBV28; CDR3: CASSLWAGKSSYEQYF; DNA: TGTGCCAGCAGCCTGTGGGCGGGAAAGAGCTCCTACGAGCAGTACTTC
D: .; J: TRBJ2-1; size: .; V: TRBV5-4; CDR3: CASSFLQGGTEQFF; DNA: TGTGCCAGCAGCTTCCTACAGGGAGGGACTGAGCAGTTCTTC
D: TRBD2; J: TRBJ2-3; size: once; V: TRBV7-6; CDR3: CASSSRKREPDTDTQYF; DNA: TGTGCCAGCAGCTCCCGTAAGCGGGAGCCGGACACAGATACGCAGTATTTT